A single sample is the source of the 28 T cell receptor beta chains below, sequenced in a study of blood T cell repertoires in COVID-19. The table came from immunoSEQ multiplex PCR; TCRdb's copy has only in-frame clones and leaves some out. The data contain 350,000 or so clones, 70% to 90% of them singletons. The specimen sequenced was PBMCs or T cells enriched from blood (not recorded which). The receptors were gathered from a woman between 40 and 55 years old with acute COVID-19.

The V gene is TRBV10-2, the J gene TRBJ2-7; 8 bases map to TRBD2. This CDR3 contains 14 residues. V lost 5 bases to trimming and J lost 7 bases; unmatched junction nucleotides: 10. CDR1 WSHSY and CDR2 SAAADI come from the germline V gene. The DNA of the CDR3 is TGCGCCAGCAGTTCCGGGACTAGACTATCGGAGCAGTACTTC. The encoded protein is CASSSGTRLSEQYF.

The CDR3 spells CASSVGLGGGNSPLHF. The CDR3 DNA sequence: TGTGCCAGCAGCGTAGGCTTGGGGGGGGGTAATTCACCCCTCCACTTT. The chain carries TRBV9 and TRBJ1-6, with TRBD1 as a possible D gene (5 bases). This CDR3 region has 16 residues. V was pared by 0 bases and J by 6 bases, with 13 bases between. Germline CDR1 and CDR2: SGDLS and YYNGEE.

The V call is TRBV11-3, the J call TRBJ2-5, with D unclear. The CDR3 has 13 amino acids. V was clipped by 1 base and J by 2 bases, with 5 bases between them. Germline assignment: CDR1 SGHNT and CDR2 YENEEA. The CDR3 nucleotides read TGTGCCAGCAGCTTAGCCAGGCAAGAGACCCAGTACTTC. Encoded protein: CASSLARQETQYF.

Here the CDR3 reads CASSLRLADTQYF. The DNA of the CDR3 is TGTGCCAGCAGCCTTCGACTAGCAGATACGCAGTATTTT. The rearrangement links TRBV7-2 to TRBJ2-3; tentatively, D is TRBD2 (6 bases). The CDR3 consists of 13 residues. Per germline, CDR1 SGHTA and CDR2 FQGNSA. V shed 5 bases and J shed 4 bases, with 10 bases lying between them.

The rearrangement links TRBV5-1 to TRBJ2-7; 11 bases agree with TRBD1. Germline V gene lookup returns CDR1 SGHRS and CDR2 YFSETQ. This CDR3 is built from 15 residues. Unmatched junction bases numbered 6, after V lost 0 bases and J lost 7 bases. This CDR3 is CASSLAGDRGGEQYF. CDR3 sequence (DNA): TGCGCCAGCAGCTTGGCCGGGGACAGGGGGGGTGAGCAGTACTTC. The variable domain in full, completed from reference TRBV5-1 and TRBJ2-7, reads KAGVTQTPRYLIKTRGQQVTLSCSPISGHRSVSWYQQTPGQGLQFLFEYFSETQRNKGNFPGRFSGRQFSNSRSEMNVSTLELGDSALYLCASSLAGDRGGEQYFGPGTRLTVT.

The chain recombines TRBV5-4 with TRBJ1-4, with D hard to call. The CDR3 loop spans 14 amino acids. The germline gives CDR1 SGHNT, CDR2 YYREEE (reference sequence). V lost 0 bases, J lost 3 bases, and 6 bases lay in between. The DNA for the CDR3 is TGTGCCAGCAGCTTGGGACTTTCTAATGAAAAACTGTTTTTT. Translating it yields CASSLGLSNEKLFF.

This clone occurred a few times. DNA of the CDR3: TGTGCCAGCACAAAACAGGGGGCGCTTTTTAATTCACCCCTCCACTTT. It encodes CASTKQGALFNSPLHF. The rearrangement joins TRBV2 to TRBJ1-6; 9 nucleotides line up with TRBD1. This CDR3 contains 16 residues. V lost 7 bases to trimming and J lost 6 bases; unmatched junction nucleotides: 10. Germline loops: CDR1 SNHLY, CDR2 FYNNEI.

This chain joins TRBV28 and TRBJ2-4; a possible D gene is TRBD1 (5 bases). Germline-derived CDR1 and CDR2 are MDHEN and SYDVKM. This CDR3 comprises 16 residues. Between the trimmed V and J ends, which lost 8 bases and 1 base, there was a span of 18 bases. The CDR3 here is CASGLASKGAKNIQYF. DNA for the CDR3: TGTGCCAGCGGCCTGGCTTCGAAGGGGGCCAAAAACATTCAGTACTTC.

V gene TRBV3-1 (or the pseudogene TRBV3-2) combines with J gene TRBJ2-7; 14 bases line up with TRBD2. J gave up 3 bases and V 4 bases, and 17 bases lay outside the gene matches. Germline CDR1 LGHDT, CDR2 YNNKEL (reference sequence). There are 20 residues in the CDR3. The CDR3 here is CASSPKTGTSGSSSCYEQYF. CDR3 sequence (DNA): TGTGCCAGCAGCCCGAAAACCGGGACTAGCGGGAGTTCTAGTTGCTACGAGCAGTACTTC.

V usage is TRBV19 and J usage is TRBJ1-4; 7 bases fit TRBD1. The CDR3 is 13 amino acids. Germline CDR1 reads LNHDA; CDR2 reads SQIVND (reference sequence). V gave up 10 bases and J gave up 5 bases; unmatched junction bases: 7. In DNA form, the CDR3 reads TGTGCCATACAGGACAGGTGGAATGAAAAACTGTTTTTT. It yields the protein CAIQDRWNEKLFF.

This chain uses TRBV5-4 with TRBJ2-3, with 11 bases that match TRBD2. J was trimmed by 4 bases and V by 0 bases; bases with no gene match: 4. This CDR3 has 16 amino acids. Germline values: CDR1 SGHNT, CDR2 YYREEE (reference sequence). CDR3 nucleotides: TGTGCCAGCAGCTTGGCAATAGCGGGGGGGTCAGATACGCAGTATTTT. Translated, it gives CASSLAIAGGSDTQYF.

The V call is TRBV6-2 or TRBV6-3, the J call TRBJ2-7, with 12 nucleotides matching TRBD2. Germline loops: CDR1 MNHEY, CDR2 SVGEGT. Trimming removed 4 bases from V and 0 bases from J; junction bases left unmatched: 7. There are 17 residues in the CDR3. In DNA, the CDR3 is TGTGCCAGCAGTTGGAGACTAGCGGGAGTTATCTCCTACGAGCAGTACTTC. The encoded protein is CASSWRLAGVISYEQYF.

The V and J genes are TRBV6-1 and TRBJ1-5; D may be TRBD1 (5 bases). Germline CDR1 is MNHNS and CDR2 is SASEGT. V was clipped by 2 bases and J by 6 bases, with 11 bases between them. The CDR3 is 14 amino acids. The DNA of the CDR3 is TGTGCCAGCAGTGAATGGGGTAGGGGTCAGCCCCAGCATTTT. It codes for CASSEWGRGQPQHF.

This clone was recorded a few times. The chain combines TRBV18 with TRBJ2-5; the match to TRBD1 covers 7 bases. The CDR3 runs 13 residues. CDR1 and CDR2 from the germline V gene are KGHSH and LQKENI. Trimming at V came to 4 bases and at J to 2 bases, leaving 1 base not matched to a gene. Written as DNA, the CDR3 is TGTGCCAGCTCACTGGGACAGCAAGAGACCCAGTACTTC. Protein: CASSLGQQETQYF.

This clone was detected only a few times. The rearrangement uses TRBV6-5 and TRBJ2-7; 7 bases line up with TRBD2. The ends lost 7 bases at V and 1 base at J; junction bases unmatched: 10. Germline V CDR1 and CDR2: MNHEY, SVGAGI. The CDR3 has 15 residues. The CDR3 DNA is TGTGCCAGCAAACCTGGGGGGGGAGGGTCCTACGAGCAGTACTTC. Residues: CASKPGGGGSYEQYF.

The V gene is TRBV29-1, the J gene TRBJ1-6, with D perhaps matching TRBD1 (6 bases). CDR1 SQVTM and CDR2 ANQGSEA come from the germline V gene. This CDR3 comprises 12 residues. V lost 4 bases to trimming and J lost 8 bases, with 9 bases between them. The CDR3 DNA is TGCAGCGTTGGGGACACTTATTCACCCCTCCACTTT. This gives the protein CSVGDTYSPLHF.

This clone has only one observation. CDR3 DNA sequence: TGCGCCAGCAGCATGTCCGGGACAGTTAACTATGGCTACACCTTC. It translates to CASSMSGTVNYGYTF. V and J are TRBV5-1 and TRBJ1-2; 7 nucleotides align to TRBD1. There are 15 residues in the CDR3. V gave up 4 bases and J gave up 1 base; unmatched junction bases: 7. CDR1 and CDR2 from the germline V gene are SGHRS and YFSETQ.

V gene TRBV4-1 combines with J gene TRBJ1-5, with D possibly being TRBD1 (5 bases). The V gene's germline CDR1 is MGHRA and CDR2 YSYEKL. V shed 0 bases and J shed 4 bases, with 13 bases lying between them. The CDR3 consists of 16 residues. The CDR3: CASSQDGTGANQPQHF. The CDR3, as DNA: TGCGCCAGCAGCCAAGATGGCACAGGAGCAAATCAGCCCCAGCATTTT.

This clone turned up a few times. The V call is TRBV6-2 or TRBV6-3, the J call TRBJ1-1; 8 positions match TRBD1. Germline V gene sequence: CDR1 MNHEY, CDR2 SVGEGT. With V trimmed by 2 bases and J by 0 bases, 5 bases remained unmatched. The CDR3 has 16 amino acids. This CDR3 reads CASSYAKTGVNTEAFF. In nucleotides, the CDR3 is TGTGCCAGCAGTTACGCTAAGACAGGGGTGAACACTGAAGCTTTCTTT.

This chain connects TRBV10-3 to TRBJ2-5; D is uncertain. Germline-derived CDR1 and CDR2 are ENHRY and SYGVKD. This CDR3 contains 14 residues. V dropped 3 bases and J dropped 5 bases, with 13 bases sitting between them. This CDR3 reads CAISDLQSVETQYF. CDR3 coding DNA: TGTGCCATCAGTGATTTACAGTCGGTTGAGACCCAGTACTTC.

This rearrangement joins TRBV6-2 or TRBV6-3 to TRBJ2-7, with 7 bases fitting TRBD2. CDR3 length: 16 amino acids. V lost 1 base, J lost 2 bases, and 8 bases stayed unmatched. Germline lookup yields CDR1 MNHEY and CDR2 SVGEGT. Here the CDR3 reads CASSYLGAGVPYEQYF. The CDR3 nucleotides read TGTGCCAGCAGTTACTTGGGCGCGGGAGTTCCCTACGAGCAGTACTTC.

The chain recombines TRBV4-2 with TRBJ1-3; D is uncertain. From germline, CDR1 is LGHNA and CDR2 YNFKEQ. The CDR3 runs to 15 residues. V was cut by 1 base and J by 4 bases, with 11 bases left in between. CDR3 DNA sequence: TGTGCCAGCAGCCAAGTCGTCGGGGTGGGAAACACCATATATTTT. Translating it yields CASSQVVGVGNTIYF.

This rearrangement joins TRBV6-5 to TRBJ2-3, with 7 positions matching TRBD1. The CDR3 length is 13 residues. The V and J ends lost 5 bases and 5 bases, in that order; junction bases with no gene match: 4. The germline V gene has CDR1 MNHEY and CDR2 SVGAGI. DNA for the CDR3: TGTGCCAGCAGTACAGGGGTTGGAGATACGCAGTATTTT. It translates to CASSTGVGDTQYF.

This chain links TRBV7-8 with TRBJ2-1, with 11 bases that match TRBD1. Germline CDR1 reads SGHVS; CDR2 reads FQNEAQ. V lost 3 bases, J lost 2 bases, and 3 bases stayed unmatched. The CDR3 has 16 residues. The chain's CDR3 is CASSLPGQGAYNEQFF. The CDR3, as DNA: TGTGCCAGCAGCTTGCCGGGACAGGGGGCCTACAATGAGCAGTTCTTC.

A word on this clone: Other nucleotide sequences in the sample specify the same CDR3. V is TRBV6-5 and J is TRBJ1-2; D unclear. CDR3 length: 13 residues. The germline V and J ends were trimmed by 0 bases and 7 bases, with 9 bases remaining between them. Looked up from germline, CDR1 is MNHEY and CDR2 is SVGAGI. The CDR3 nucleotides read TGTGCCAGCAGTTACTCATCAGGAGGTGGCTACACCTTC. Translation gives CASSYSSGGGYTF.

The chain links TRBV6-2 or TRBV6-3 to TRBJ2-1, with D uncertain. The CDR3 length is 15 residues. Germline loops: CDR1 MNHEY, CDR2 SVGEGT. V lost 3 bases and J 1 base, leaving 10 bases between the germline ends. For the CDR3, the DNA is TGTGCCAGCAGTTATAGCCCGGGTTCCTACAATGAGCAGTTCTTC. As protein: CASSYSPGSYNEQFF.

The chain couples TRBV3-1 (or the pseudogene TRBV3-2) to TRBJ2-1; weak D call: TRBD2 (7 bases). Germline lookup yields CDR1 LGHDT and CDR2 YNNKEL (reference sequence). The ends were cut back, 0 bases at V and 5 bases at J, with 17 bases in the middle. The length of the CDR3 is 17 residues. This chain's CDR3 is CASSQDLGGGGHNEQFF. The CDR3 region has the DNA TGTGCCAGCAGCCAAGATCTTGGAGGGGGAGGGCACAATGAGCAGTTCTTC.

For the CDR3, the DNA is TGTGCCAGCAGCCTCGTGACTAGCGCCCTCTCCTACGAGCAGTACTTC. It translates to CASSLVTSALSYEQYF. The chain joins TRBV3-1 (or the pseudogene TRBV3-2) to TRBJ2-7, with TRBD2 identical over 8 bases. The CDR3 runs to 16 residues. Germline CDR1 and CDR2: LGHDT and YNNKEL (reference sequence). The V gene end was trimmed by 4 bases and the J gene end by 0 bases; junction bases not matched to a gene: 8.